The rows below give T cell receptor beta chains drawn from one sample of a study of blood T cell repertoires in COVID-19. The method was immunoSEQ multiplex PCR; TCRdb's version includes in-frame clones alone and lacks a portion of them. The table records around 250,000 clones, roughly 80% of them present only once. Sequenced input: peripheral blood. The receptors here all came from a woman between 18 and 29 years old with acute or convalescent COVID-19. The conserved cysteine and the conserved F or W are not part of the CDR3 here. The order of the fields is J gene, D gene, V gene, CDR3 protein. The D gene is left open where the match is weak.

>TRBJ1-5|TRBD1|TRBV19
ASSIYRGPNQPQH
>TRBJ2-1|TRBD2|TRBV27
ASRGGLAGGREQF
>TRBJ2-7|TRBD1|TRBV14
ASSRTPGTGGEQY
>TRBJ2-7|NA|TRBV20-1
SASEKEGYSSYEQY
>TRBJ2-7|TRBD2|TRBV28
ASSLGGADTYEQY
>TRBJ1-3|TRBD1|TRBV5-4
ASSSGTASSGNTIY
>TRBJ2-1|NA|TRBV7-2
ASSLETLANNEQF
>TRBJ1-1|NA|TRBV6-5
ASSYSIPGEGTEAF
>TRBJ2-7|TRBD2|TRBV6-5
ASSYTGTSRLYEQY
>TRBJ1-1|TRBD1|TRBV10-2
ASFWTGSTEAF
>TRBJ2-6|TRBD1|TRBV29-1
SAQGAGGTGANVLT
>TRBJ1-2|TRBD1|TRBV19
ASSRDPPTGALYGYT
>TRBJ2-1|NA|TRBV6-2/TRBV6-3
ASSPGAGVSVGQF
>TRBJ2-7|NA|TRBV5-6
ASSLRGASYEQY
>TRBJ2-7|TRBD2|TRBV28
ASSFPFKVGGSYEQY
>TRBJ1-1|TRBD1|TRBV7-2
ASSLGDRGFTEAF